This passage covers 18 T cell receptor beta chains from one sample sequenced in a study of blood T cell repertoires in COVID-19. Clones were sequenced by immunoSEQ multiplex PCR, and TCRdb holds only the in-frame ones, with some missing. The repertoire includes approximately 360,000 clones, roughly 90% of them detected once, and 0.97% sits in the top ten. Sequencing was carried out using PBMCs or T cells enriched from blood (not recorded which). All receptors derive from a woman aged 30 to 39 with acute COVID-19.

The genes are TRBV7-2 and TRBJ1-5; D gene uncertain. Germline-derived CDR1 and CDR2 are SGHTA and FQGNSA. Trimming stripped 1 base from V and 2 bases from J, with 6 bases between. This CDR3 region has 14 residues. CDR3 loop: CASSLDPGNQPQHF. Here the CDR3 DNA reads TGTGCCAGCAGCTTAGATCCCGGCAATCAGCCCCAGCATTTT.

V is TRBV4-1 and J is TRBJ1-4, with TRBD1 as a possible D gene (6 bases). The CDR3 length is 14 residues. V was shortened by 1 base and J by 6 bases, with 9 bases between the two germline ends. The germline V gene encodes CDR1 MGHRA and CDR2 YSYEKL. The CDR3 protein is CASSQGQVYEKLFF. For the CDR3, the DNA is TGCGCCAGCAGCCAAGGACAGGTTTATGAAAAACTGTTTTTT.

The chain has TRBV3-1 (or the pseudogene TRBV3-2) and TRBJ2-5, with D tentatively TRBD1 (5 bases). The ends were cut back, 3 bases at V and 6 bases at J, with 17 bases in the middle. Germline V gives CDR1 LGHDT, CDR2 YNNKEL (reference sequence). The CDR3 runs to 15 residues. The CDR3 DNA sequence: TGTGCCAGCAGCCAGTGGGGCTCCATGAGAAAGACCCAGTACTTC. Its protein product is CASSQWGSMRKTQYF.

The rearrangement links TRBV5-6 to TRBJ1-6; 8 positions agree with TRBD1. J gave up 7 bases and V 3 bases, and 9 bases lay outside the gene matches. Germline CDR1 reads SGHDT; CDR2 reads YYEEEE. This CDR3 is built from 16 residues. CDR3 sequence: CASSSHLTGGNSPLHF. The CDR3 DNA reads TGTGCCAGCAGCTCACACCTAACAGGGGGAAATTCACCCCTCCACTTT.

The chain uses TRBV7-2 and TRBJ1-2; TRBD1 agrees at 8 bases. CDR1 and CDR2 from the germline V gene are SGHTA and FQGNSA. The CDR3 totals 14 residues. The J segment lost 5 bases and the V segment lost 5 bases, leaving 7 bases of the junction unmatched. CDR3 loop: CASSPRTGHYGYTF. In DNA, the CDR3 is TGTGCCAGCAGCCCAAGGACAGGGCATTATGGCTACACCTTC.

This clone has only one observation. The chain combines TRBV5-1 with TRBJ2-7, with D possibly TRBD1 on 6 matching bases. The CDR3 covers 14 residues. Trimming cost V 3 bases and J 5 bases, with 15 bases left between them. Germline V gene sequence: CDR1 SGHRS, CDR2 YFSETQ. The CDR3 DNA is TGCGCCAGCAGCTCACAGGGTTTCATCGACGAGCAGTACTTC. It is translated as CASSSQGFIDEQYF.

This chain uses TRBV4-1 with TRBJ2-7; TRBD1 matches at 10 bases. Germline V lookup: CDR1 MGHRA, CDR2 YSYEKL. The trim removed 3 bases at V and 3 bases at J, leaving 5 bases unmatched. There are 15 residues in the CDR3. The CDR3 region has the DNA TGCGCCAGCAGCCATAGGACAGGGGGTATCTACGAGCAGTACTTC. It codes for CASSHRTGGIYEQYF.

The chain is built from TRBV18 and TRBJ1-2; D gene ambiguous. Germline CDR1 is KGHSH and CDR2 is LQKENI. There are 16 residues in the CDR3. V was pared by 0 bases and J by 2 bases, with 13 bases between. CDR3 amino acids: CASSPPGSSKNYGYTF. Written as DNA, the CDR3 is TGTGCCAGCTCACCACCGGGCTCCTCGAAAAACTATGGCTACACCTTC.

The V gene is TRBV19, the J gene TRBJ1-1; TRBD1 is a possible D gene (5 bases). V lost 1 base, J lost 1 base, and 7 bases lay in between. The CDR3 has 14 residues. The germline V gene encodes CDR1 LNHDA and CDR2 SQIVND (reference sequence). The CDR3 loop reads CASSIAGKNTEAFF. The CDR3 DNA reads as TGTGCCAGTAGTATAGCAGGGAAGAACACTGAAGCTTTCTTT.

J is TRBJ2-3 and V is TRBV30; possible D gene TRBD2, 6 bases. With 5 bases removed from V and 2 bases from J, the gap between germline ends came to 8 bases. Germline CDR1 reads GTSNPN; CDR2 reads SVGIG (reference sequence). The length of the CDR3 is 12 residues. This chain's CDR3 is CAWGTYTDTQYF. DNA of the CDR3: TGTGCCTGGGGGACTTACACAGATACGCAGTATTTT.

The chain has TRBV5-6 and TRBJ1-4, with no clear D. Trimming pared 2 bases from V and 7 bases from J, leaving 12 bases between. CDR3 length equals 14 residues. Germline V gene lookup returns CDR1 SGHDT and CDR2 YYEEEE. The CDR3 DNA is TGTGCCAGCAGCTTAGGAGGTCGGCCTGAAAAACTGTTTTTT. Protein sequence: CASSLGGRPEKLFF.

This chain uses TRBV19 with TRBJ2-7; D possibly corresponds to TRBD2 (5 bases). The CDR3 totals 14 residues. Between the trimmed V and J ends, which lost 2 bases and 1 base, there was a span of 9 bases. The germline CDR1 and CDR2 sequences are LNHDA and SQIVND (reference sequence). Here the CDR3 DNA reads TGTGCCAGTAGTATATTTGGGGAGTCCTACGAGCAGTACTTC. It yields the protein CASSIFGESYEQYF.

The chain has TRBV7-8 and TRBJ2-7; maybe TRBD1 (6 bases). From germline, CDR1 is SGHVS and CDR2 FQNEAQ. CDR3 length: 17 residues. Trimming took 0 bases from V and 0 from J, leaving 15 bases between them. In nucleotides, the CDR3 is TGTGCCAGCAGCTTAGCCCGGGACACGCCGATCTCCTACGAGCAGTACTTC. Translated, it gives CASSLARDTPISYEQYF.

Written as DNA, the CDR3 is TGTGCCAGCAGTTACTGGGTCGACAGGGGGCCTAGCACTGAGCAGTTCTTC. Protein sequence: CASSYWVDRGPSTEQFF. The V and J genes are TRBV6-2 or TRBV6-3 and TRBJ2-1, with 10 nucleotides matching TRBD1. J gave up 9 bases and V 1 base, and 12 bases lay outside the gene matches. This CDR3 is built from 17 residues. Germline V gene lookup returns CDR1 MNHEY and CDR2 SVGEGT.

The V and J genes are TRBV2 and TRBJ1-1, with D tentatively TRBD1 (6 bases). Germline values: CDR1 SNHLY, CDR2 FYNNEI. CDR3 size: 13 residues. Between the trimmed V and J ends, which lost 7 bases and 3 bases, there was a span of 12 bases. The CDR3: CASTRQADTEAFF. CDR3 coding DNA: TGTGCCAGCACCCGACAGGCGGACACTGAAGCTTTCTTT.

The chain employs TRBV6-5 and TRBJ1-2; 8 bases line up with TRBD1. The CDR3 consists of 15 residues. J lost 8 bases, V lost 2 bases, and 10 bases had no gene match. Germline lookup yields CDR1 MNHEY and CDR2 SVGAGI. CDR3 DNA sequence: TGTGCCAGCAGTTACAGTCCTGGACAGGGCCGGGGCTACACCTTC. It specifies CASSYSPGQGRGYTF.

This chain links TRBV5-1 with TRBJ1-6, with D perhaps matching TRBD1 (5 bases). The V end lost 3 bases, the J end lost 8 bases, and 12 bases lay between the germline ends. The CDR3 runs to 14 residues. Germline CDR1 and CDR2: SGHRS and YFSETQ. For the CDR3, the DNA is TGCGCCAGCAGCTATGGCAGGGAAGATTCACCCCTCCACTTT. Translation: CASSYGREDSPLHF.

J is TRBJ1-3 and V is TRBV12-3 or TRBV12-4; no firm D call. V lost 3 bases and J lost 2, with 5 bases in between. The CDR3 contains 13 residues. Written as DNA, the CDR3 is TGTGCCAGCAGTTTGGGCGCTGGAAACACCATATATTTT. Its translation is CASSLGAGNTIYF.